The 21 T cell receptor beta chains below come from one sample, sequenced in a study of cytomegalovirus exposure and HLA in healthy donors. PCR used 60 Vbeta primers and 13 Jbeta primers. The protocol was immunoSEQ multiplex PCR, while the TCRdb copy is restricted to in-frame clones and leaves out a portion. In the table there are tens of thousands of clones, about 9.5% of which are singletons. Sequenced material: PBMCs. The receptors shown here come from a man between 60 and 70 years old in good health and CMV-seropositive.

This clone came up a few times. Germline is not matched at one junction end, which may reflect a read error. The chain combines TRBV2 with TRBJ2-7; D ambiguous. Germline V gives CDR1 SNHLY, CDR2 FYNNEI. This CDR3 is built from 12 residues. In nucleotides, the CDR3 is TGTGCCAGCAGTGAAGCGCCTAAACCCCCTGACTTC. It specifies CASSEAPKPPDF.

There are a few counts of this clone. The chain employs TRBV27 and TRBJ1-2; TRBD1 matches 9 bases. Germline values: CDR1 MNHEY, CDR2 SMNVEV (reference sequence). V dropped 6 bases and J dropped 8; count of bases not matched to a gene: 7. This CDR3 is built from 13 residues. CDR3 coding DNA: TGTGCCAGCAGGACACAGGGGGCGGAGGGCTACACCTTC. It is translated as CASRTQGAEGYTF.

The chain joins TRBV30 to TRBJ2-5; 9 bases fit TRBD2. CDR3 length: 14 amino acids. The V gene end was trimmed by 1 base and the J gene end by 5 bases; junction bases not matched to a gene: 5. Germline V gene sequence: CDR1 GTSNPN, CDR2 SVGIG (reference sequence). CDR3 sequence reads: CAWSAAGGWETQYF. CDR3 nucleotides: TGTGCCTGGAGTGCCGCGGGGGGGTGGGAGACCCAGTACTTC.

This chain connects TRBV19 to TRBJ2-1, with 7 bases lining up with TRBD1. Germline CDR1 LNHDA, CDR2 SQIVND (reference sequence). The CDR3 loop spans 15 amino acids. The V segment lost 8 bases and the J segment 5 bases; nucleotides outside the gene matches: 12. The CDR3 reads CASRPPRTGNNEQFF. CDR3 DNA: TGTGCCAGTCGACCCCCCCGGACAGGTAACAATGAGCAGTTCTTC.

J is TRBJ2-5 and V is TRBV2; TRBD2 might be the D (6 bases). The ends were cut back, 0 bases at V and 4 bases at J, with 9 bases in the middle. This CDR3 contains 14 residues. CDR1 is SNHLY, CDR2 FYNNEI, per germline. This chain's CDR3 is CASSEAPGRETQYF. The CDR3 DNA reads as TGTGCCAGCAGTGAAGCACCCGGGAGAGAGACCCAGTACTTC.

This clone showed up just a few times. The rearrangement uses TRBV29-1 and TRBJ1-2, with 7 nucleotides matching TRBD1. The V gene end was trimmed by 4 bases and the J gene end by 2 bases; junction bases not matched to a gene: 19. This CDR3 is 18 amino acids long. The germline gives CDR1 SQVTM, CDR2 ANQGSEA. The CDR3 sequence: CSVVPEAISTGSNYGYTF. DNA for the CDR3: TGCAGCGTTGTTCCTGAGGCCATTTCGACAGGGTCAAACTATGGCTACACCTTC.

This clone was counted only a few times. The chain employs TRBV7-9 and TRBJ2-7; the D gene is possibly TRBD2 (6 bases). The germline gives CDR1 SEHNR, CDR2 FQNEAQ (reference sequence). Trimming left V 5 bases short and J 3 bases short, with 17 bases between. CDR3 length: 15 amino acids. In DNA form, the CDR3 reads TGTGCCAGCAGCCAGAGCGGGTCCTCCTTCTACGAGCAGTACTTC. It codes for CASSQSGSSFYEQYF.

This clone was seen a few times. This rearrangement joins TRBV27 to TRBJ1-3; TRBD1 matches at 7 bases. Unmatched junction bases numbered 5, after V lost 9 bases and J lost 3 bases. The germline CDR1 and CDR2 sequences are MNHEY and SMNVEV (reference sequence). The CDR3 is 13 amino acids. This CDR3 is CASATGNGNTIYF. Here the CDR3 DNA reads TGTGCCAGTGCGACAGGGAATGGAAACACCATATATTTT.

The J gene is TRBJ2-2, the V gene TRBV21-1; the D segment call TRBD2 is taken from the table without a DNA check. TRBV21-1 is flagged as a pseudogene. The CDR3 spans 16 residues. As DNA, the CDR3 is TGTGCCAGCAGCAAAAGGGAGGGGTCGGGAACCGGGGAGCTGTTTTTT. Its protein is CASSKREGSGTGELFF.

This chain uses TRBV5-8 with TRBJ1-2, with D tentatively TRBD1 (5 bases). V was shortened by 0 bases and J by 5 bases, with 17 bases between the two germline ends. The germline V gene encodes CDR1 SGHTS and CDR2 YDEGEE. CDR3 length: 16 amino acids. The CDR3 loop is CASSLAGDSGVYGYTF. The CDR3 nucleotides are TGTGCCAGCAGCTTGGCGGGGGACTCGGGGGTATATGGCTACACCTTC.

The chain employs TRBV6-1 and TRBJ1-1; 7 positions agree with TRBD1. CDR1 is MNHNS, CDR2 SASEGT, per germline. Germline trimming cut 1 base from V and 2 bases from J; bases unmatched to any gene: 7. The CDR3 has 16 amino acids. The CDR3 region has the DNA TGTGCCAGCAGTGAAGGACAGGGCGGAGGTAACACTGAAGCTTTCTTT. It yields the protein CASSEGQGGGNTEAFF.

The CDR3 coding sequence is TGTGCCAGCAGCTTGGGCAACCAGGGCACTGAAGCTTTCTTT. Amino acid sequence: CASSLGNQGTEAFF. This rearrangement joins TRBV5-6 to TRBJ1-1, with a possible D match to TRBD1 (5 bases). Germline lookup yields CDR1 SGHDT and CDR2 YYEEEE. The ends were cut back, 0 bases at V and 4 bases at J, with 10 bases in the middle. The CDR3 covers 14 residues.

This clone was seen a few times. In DNA form, the CDR3 reads TGCGCCAGCAGCTCCGGACAGGGGTGGGATACGCAGTATTTT. As protein: CASSSGQGWDTQYF. The genes are TRBV5-1 and TRBJ2-3, with 9 nucleotides matching TRBD1. The germline gives CDR1 SGHRS, CDR2 YFSETQ. After removal of 3 bases from V and 6 bases from J, the junction contained 5 bases not matched to a gene. This CDR3 is 14 amino acids long.

This clone was picked up a small number of times. The gene calls are TRBV19 and TRBJ1-5; 10 bases map to TRBD1. The germline CDR1 and CDR2 sequences are LNHDA and SQIVND (reference sequence). CDR3 size: 16 residues. The V segment lost 1 base and the J segment 6 bases; nucleotides outside the gene matches: 6. CDR3 region: CASSIGDRGLGQPQHF. The CDR3 DNA follows: TGTGCCAGTAGTATAGGTGACAGGGGGCTAGGTCAGCCCCAGCATTTT. Together with reference TRBV19 and TRBJ1-5, the CDR3 gives the full variable domain: DGGITQSPKYLFRKEGQNVTLSCEQNLNHDAMYWYRQDPGQGLRLIYYSQIVNDFQKGDIAEGYSVSREKKESFPLTVTSAQKNPTAFYLCASSIGDRGLGQPQHFGDGTRLSIL.

The V and J genes are TRBV6-1 and TRBJ2-6; D is perhaps TRBD1 (5 bases). CDR3 length equals 15 residues. V dropped 4 bases and J dropped 1 base, with 8 bases sitting between them. Germline CDR1 reads MNHNS; CDR2 reads SASEGT. The chain's CDR3 is CASSGDRSGANVLTF. CDR3 bases: TGTGCCAGCAGTGGTGACAGATCTGGGGCCAACGTCCTGACTTTC.

A few counts support this clone. The CDR3 nucleotides are TGTGCCAGCAGTGAATCGGGGAACACTGAAGCTTTCTTT. Its translation is CASSESGNTEAFF. The rearrangement links TRBV25-1 to TRBJ1-1; D unresolved. Germline CDR1 reads MGHDK; CDR2 reads SYGVNS. This CDR3 contains 13 residues. V lost 1 base and J lost 1, with 4 bases in between.

The rearrangement joins TRBV30 to TRBJ1-2; D possibly corresponds to TRBD1 (5 bases). Between the trimmed V and J ends, which lost 0 bases and 0 bases, there was a span of 17 bases. The CDR3 length is 17 residues. CDR1 and CDR2 (germline): GTSNPN, SVGIG (reference sequence). The DNA of the CDR3 is TGTGCCTGGAGTGTACGGGTCCGGGCGGGGGCTAACTATGGCTACACCTTC. Protein sequence: CAWSVRVRAGANYGYTF.

This chain's CDR3 is CASISQGGNTEAFF. In DNA form, the CDR3 reads TGTGCCAGCATATCCCAGGGAGGGAACACTGAAGCTTTCTTT. The chain uses TRBV6-1 and TRBJ1-1, with a tentative D call TRBD1 (5 bases). The CDR3 covers 14 residues. Germline V lookup: CDR1 MNHNS, CDR2 SASEGT. V was clipped by 7 bases and J by 1 base, with 13 bases between them.

This clone has a handful of counts. The CDR3 is CASSFAGGTDTQYF. CDR3 nucleotide sequence: TGTGCCAGCAGCTTCGCGGGGGGGACAGATACGCAGTATTTT. The chain recombines TRBV5-4 with TRBJ2-3; TRBD2 agrees at 9 bases. V lost 2 bases, J lost 3 bases, and 1 base stayed unmatched. Germline lookup yields CDR1 SGHNT and CDR2 YYREEE (reference sequence). The length of the CDR3 is 14 residues.

V is TRBV29-1 and J is TRBJ2-5; the D gene is possibly TRBD2 (6 bases). The CDR3 has 14 residues. V was shortened by 1 base and J by 5 bases, with 14 bases between the two germline ends. From germline, CDR1 is SQVTM and CDR2 ANQGSEA. CDR3 region: CSVEAGLLVETQYF. The CDR3 DNA sequence: TGCAGCGTTGAAGCGGGACTCCTTGTGGAGACCCAGTACTTC.

This chain joins TRBV6-5 and TRBJ1-5; 8 positions agree with TRBD1. After removal of 10 bases from V and 7 bases from J, the junction contained 9 bases not matched to a gene. The CDR3 extends over 13 amino acids. Germline assignment: CDR1 MNHEY and CDR2 SVGAGI. The CDR3 region is CATRQGLDQPQHF. The CDR3 DNA follows: TGTGCCACCAGACAGGGGCTAGACCAGCCCCAGCATTTT.